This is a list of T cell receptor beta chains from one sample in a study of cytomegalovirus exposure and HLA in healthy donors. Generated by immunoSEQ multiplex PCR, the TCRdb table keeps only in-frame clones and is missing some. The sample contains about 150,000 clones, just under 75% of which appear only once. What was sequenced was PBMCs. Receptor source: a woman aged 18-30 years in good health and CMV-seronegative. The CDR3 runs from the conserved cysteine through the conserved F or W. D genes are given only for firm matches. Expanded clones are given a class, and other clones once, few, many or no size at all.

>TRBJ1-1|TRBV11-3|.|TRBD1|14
CASHRTGQVPEAFF
TGTGCCAGCCATAGGACGGGACAGGTCCCCGAAGCTTTCTTT
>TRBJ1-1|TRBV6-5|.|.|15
CASRVVQGKNTEAFF
TGTGCCAGCAGAGTCGTACAGGGTAAGAACACTGAAGCTTTCTTT
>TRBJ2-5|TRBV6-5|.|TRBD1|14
CASSGTGRLETQYF
TGTGCCAGCAGTGGGACAGGAAGGTTAGAGACCCAGTACTTC
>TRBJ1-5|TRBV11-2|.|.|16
CASSLPTVYSNQPQHF
TGTGCCAGCAGTCTCCCGACAGTTTATAGCAATCAGCCCCAGCATTTT
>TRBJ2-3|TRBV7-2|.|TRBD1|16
CASSLGQGGRTDTQYF
TGTGCCAGCAGCTTGGGACAGGGGGGGCGGACAGATACGCAGTATTTT
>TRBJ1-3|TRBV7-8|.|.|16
CASSLARGFSGNTIYF
TGTGCCAGCAGCTTAGCGCGAGGGTTCTCTGGAAACACCATATATTTT
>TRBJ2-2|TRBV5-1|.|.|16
CASSHAGSSNTGELFF
TGCGCCAGCAGCCACGCAGGGTCATCGAACACCGGGGAGCTGTTTTTT
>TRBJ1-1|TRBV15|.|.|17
CATSRPQGGDENTEAFF
TGTGCCACCAGCAGACCTCAGGGCGGGGACGAGAACACTGAAGCTTTCTTT
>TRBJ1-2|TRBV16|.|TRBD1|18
CASSHTGTGGVRNYGYTF
TGTGCCAGCAGCCATACCGGGACAGGGGGCGTAAGGAACTATGGCTACACCTTC
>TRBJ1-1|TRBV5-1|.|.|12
CASSPRDGGAFF
TGCGCCAGCAGCCCGAGGGACGGGGGAGCTTTCTTT
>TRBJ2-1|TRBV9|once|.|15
CASSVGASSYNEQFF
TGTGCCAGCAGCGTAGGAGCGAGCTCCTACAATGAGCAGTTCTTC
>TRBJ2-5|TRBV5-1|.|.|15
CASSSAGTQRGAQYF
TGCGCCAGCAGCTCCGCCGGGACCCAACGCGGGGCCCAGTACTTC
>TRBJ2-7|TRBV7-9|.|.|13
CAVQIPSTYEQYF
TGTGCCGTCCAAATCCCGAGCACCTACGAGCAGTACTTC
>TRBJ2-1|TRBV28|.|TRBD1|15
CASSPGQGTRVRQFF
TGTGCCAGCAGTCCCGGACAGGGGACCAGGGTCCGGCAGTTCTTC
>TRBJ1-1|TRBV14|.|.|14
CASSPWDKNTEAFF
TGTGCCAGCTCCCCATGGGACAAGAACACTGAAGCTTTCTTT
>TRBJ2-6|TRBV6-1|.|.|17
CASSDHFSSSGANVLTF
TGTGCCAGCAGTGACCACTTCTCTAGCTCTGGGGCCAACGTCCTGACTTTC
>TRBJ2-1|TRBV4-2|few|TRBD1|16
CASSQGLQGAENEQFF
TGTGCCAGCAGCCAAGGGTTGCAGGGGGCAGAAAATGAGCAGTTCTTC
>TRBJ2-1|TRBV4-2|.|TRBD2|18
CASTSGDSGTSGEVEQFF
TGTGCCAGCACCTCAGGCGATAGCGGGACTAGCGGGGAGGTTGAGCAGTTCTTC
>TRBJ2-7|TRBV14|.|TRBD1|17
CASSQIGPGQGKYEQYF
TGTGCCAGCAGCCAAATTGGGCCGGGACAGGGGAAGTACGAGCAGTACTTC
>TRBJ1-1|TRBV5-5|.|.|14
CASSFTHGTTEAFF
TGTGCCAGCAGCTTTACCCACGGTACCACTGAAGCTTTCTTT
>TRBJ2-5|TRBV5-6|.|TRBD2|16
CASSLDSGRDQETQYF
TGTGCCAGCAGCTTGGATAGCGGGAGGGATCAAGAGACCCAGTACTTC
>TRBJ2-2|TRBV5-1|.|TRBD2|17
CASSQTQIAGNTGELFF
TGCGCCAGCAGCCAAACGCAAATAGCGGGCAACACCGGGGAGCTGTTTTTT
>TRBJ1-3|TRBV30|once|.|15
CAWSPPDSSGNTIYF
TGTGCCTGGAGCCCCCCGGACAGCTCTGGAAACACCATATATTTT
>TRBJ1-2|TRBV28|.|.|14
CASSLLGANYGYTF
TGTGCCAGCAGTTTATTAGGGGCTAACTATGGCTACACCTTC